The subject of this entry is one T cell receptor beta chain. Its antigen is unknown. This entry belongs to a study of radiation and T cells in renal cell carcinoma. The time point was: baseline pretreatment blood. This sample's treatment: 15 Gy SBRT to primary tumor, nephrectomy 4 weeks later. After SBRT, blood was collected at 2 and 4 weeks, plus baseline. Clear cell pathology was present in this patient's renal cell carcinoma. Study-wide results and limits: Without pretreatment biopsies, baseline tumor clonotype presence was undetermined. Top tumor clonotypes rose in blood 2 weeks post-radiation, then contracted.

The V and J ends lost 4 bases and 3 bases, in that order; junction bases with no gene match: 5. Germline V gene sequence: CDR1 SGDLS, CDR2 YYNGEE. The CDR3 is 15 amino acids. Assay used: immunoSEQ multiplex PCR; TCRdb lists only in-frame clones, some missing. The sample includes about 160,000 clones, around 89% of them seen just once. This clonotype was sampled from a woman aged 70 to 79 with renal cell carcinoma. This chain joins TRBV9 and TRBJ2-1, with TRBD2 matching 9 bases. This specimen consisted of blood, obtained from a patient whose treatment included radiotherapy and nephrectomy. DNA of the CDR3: TGTGCCAGCAGCCTACGCGGGGGGGACTACAATGAGCAGTTCTTC. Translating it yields CASSLRGGDYNEQFF.